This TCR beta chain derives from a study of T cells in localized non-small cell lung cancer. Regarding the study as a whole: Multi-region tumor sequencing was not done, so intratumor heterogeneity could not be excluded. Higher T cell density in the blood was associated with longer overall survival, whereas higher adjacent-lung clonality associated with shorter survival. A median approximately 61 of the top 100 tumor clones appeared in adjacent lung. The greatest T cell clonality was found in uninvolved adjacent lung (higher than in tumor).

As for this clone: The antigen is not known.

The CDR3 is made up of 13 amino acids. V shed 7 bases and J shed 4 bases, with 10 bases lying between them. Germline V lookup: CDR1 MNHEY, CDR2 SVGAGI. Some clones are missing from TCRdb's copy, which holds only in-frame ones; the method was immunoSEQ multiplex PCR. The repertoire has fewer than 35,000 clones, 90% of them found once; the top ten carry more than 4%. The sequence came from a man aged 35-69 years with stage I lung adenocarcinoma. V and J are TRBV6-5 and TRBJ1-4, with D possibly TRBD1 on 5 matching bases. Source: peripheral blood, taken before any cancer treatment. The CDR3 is CASIDSNNEKLFF. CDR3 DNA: TGTGCCAGCATTGACAGCAATAATGAAAAACTGTTTTTT.